This record concerns one T cell receptor beta chain sequence. Its specificity is not known. Germline-derived CDR1 and CDR2 are SEHNR and FQNEAQ (reference sequence). Trimming removed 4 bases at V and 5 bases at J, with 15 bases between. The CDR3 totals 15 residues. Unique molecular identifiers were used to barcode this TCRbeta library. From the PCR reads, TCRdb called clonotypes with MiXCR, one entry per CDR3 protein. The sample includes approximately 1,000,000 distinct CDR3 sequences, about 29% of them seen just once. The sample comes from a study of T-cell reconstitution after alpha-beta-depleted transplantation in children. Broader study findings: For some patients, TCRbeta diversity was high at day 60 because of recipient T cells and thymic progenitors that survived.

The clonotype originates from a boy under two years old who had a stem cell transplant for SCID, so the T cells may come from the graft donor. The sample here was PBMCs, mostly from graft donor cells, taken 360 days after TCRalphabeta/CD19-depleted stem cell transplant. The V and J genes are TRBV7-9 and TRBJ1-5; D perhaps matches TRBD1 (5 bases). The CDR3 region is CASSSGLHPHQPQHF. The CDR3 nucleotides are TGTGCCAGCAGCTCGGGGCTCCATCCCCATCAGCCCCAGCATTTT.